Sequencing of this TCR beta chain was carried out in a study of regulatory T cells in long-lasting Graves disease. For TCR beta, libraries came from iRepertoire HTBI primers and Arm-PCR of CDR3 regions. TCRdb reanalysed the multiplex PCR reads using MiXCR and keeps one entry per CDR3 protein. The sample consists of under 400,000 distinct CDR3 sequences, approximately 16% of them appearing once. This clonotype was recorded at least ten times. As to time point: newly diagnosed GD, antithyroid drugs for less than 3 months. Generation of the TCR library employed RNA extracted from PBMCs. This sample also belongs to another study, concerning T cells in Graves' hyperthyroidism and ophthalmopathy.

The sample consisted of peripheral blood mononuclear cells (PBMCs), taken at new diagnosis, from a patient treated with antithyroid drugs. This sequence was found in a middle-aged man with Graves disease.

The CDR3 sequence: CASMGTAGLEAFF. DNA of the CDR3: TGTGCCAGCATGGGGACAGCCGGACTTGAAGCTTTCTTT. The chain links TRBV2 to TRBJ1-1, with 7 bases matching TRBD1. This CDR3 has 13 residues. V shed 7 bases, J shed 7 bases, and the junction held 9 bases outside the gene matches. Germline loops: CDR1 SNHLY, CDR2 FYNNEI.